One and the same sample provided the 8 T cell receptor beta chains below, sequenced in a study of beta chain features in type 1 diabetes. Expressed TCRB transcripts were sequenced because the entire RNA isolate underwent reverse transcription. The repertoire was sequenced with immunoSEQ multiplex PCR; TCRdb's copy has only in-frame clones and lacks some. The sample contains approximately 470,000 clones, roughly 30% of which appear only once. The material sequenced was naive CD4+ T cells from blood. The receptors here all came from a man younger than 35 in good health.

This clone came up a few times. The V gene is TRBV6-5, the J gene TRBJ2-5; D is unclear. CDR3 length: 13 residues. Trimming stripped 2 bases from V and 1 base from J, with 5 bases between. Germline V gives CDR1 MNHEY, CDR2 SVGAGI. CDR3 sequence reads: CASSYTFQETQYF. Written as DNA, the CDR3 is TGTGCCAGCAGTTACACCTTCCAAGAGACCCAGTACTTC.

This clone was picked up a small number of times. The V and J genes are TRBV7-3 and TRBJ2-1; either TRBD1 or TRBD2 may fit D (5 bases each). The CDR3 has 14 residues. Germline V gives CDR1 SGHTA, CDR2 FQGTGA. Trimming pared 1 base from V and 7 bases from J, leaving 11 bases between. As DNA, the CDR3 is TGTGCCAGCAGCTTAAACCGGTGGGGGAATGAGCAGTTCTTC. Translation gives CASSLNRWGNEQFF.

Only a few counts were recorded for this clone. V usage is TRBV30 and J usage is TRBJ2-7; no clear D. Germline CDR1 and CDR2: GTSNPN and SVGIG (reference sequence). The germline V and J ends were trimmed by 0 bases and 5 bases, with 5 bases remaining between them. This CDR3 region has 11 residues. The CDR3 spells CAWSVRDEQYF. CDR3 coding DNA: TGTGCCTGGAGTGTCCGCGACGAGCAGTACTTC.

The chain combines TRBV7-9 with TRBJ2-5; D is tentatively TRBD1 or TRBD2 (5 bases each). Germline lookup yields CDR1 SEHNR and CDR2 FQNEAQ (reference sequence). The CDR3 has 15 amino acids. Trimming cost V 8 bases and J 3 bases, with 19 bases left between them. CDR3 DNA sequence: TGTGCCAGCCGGATACAACGGGGACCGAAAGAGACCCAGTACTTC. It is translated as CASRIQRGPKETQYF.

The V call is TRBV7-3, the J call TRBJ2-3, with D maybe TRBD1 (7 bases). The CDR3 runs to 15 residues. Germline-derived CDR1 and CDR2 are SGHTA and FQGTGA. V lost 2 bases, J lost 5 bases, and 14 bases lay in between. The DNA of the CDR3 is TGTGCCAGCAGCTTAGCGGCAGGGGGGAGAGATACGCAGTATTTT. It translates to CASSLAAGGRDTQYF.

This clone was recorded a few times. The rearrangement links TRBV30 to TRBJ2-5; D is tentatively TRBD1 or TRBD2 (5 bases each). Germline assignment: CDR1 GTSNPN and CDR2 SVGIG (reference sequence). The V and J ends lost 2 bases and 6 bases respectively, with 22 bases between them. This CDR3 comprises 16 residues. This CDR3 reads CAWSLSRTPRGKTQYF. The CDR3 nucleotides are TGTGCCTGGAGTTTGAGTCGGACCCCGAGGGGAAAGACCCAGTACTTC.

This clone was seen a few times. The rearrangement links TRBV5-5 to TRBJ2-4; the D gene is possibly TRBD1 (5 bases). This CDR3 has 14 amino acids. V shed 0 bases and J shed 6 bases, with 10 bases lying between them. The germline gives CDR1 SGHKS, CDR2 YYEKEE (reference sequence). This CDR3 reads CASSLEGEGNIQYF. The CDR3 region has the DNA TGTGCCAGCAGCTTGGAAGGGGAAGGAAACATTCAGTACTTC.

The CDR3 loop reads CASSVGSAASEQFF. The DNA for the CDR3 is TGTGCCAGCAGCGTAGGGTCGGCTGCGAGTGAGCAGTTCTTC. V usage is TRBV9 and J usage is TRBJ2-1; D unclear. The ends were cut back, 0 bases at V and 9 bases at J, with 13 bases in the middle. Per germline, CDR1 SGDLS and CDR2 YYNGEE. CDR3 size: 14 residues.